This T cell receptor (beta chain) derives from a study of shared clonotypes between healthy human individuals (dated by TCRdb to about 2020). For context, the study as a whole: Two women and three men aged 18 to 49 years were included in the cohort. For each donor, CD4 naive and CD4 memory were each given three plates, CD8 naive was given two plates, and CD8 memory was given one plate. To estimate repertoire size and how much clonotypes are shared between individuals, the study performed deep sequencing of blood TCR repertoires from 4 to 6 healthy adults. Libraries were prepared and TCR repertoires were sequenced by different laboratories using diverse techniques, in order to increase sequencing depth and limit assay-specific biases. Per donor, leukapheresis produced somewhere between about 0.94 and 9 billion PBMCs.

The donors were healthy, HIV-negative adults with no recently reported acute infections or vaccinations. Only Caucasian adults living in Nashville, Tennessee, USA were represented among the donors. CD4+ T cells were enriched by magnetic negative selection, after which naive cells were positively selected on CD45RA and the negative fraction was taken as the memory subset. Blood was collected by leukapheresis, and PBMCs were isolated by Ficoll-Histopaque density gradient centrifugation and then cryopreserved in liquid nitrogen vapor phase. Analytical flow cytometry was used to check the purity and quantity of each magnetically sorted T cell population. Genomic DNA was isolated from every sorted fraction and measured by UV absorbance on a Nanodrop 2000c. Using the deep immunoSEQ assay, TCR CDR3 regions were amplified from genomic DNA by multiplex PCR. For each cell subset, the extracted genomic DNA was distributed evenly across all wells of several immunoSEQ 96-well plates, and each plate served as one replicate. Each replicate PCR for sorted subsets received about 200 ng genomic DNA, equal to 28,000 or so T cell genomes. Purified libraries were measured with a Qubit 3.0 fluorometer, size-checked on a Bioanalyzer 2100, and measured again with the KAPA Library Quantification kit. Each immunoSEQ 96-well plate was sequenced on its own single-read 150-cycle Illumina NextSeq 550 flow cell. Regarding the original processing steps: Because the immunoSEQ output held only junctional sequences and lacked quality scores, the filtering could not match the filtering applied to full-length reads. Sequences were annotated with PyIR, a Python wrapper for IgBLAST v1.9, and V/J genes and CDR3 were assigned using IMGT germline references. Reads were filtered out if the reads had weak V/J assignments (E-value above 1e-6), no CDR3, stop codons, out-of-frame junctions, or ambiguous translated residues. A V3J clonotype was defined by an identical inferred V gene, J gene, and CDR3 amino acid sequence. To compute the percentage overlap between repertoires, the number of shared unique clonotypes was divided by the size of the smaller repertoire. Repertoire richness was assessed with RTK rarefaction, the Chao1 estimator, and Recon v2.1 estimates of unobserved clonotypes. For all TCRbeta clonotypes obtained by the gDNA method from a few donors, generation probabilities were computed with OLGA. TCRdb took this table from immuneACCESS and kept in-frame rearrangements with V and J called. Such tables lack part of the clones; where checked against another copy, unresolved V genes explain under half of the gap, and the rest is unexplained. Clone size and V and J calls were adopted from that table, with D and trimming inferred from the DNA. Within this sample are about 2.3 million clones, with around 92% of them counted one time only. The ten top clones hold 0.37% of the sample.

V loses 5 bases, J loses 6 bases, and the germline ends lie 16 bases apart. The CDR3 runs 13 amino acids, cysteine and phenylalanine included. Only the CDR3 portion is preserved as DNA: 39 bases, with reading frame beginning at the first base. The CDR1 and CDR2 encoded by the germline V gene (reference sequence) are GTSNPN and SVGIG. Results the study describes overall, beyond this receptor: Naive subsets generally had larger estimated clonotype richness than memory subsets. Clonotypes shared by all four sorted-subset donors showed higher generation probabilities than non-shared clonotypes. Based on pairwise subsampling, the degree of clonotype sharing among donors was expected to be affected by sequencing depth. Sampling was restricted to blood, and TCR repertoires in tissues likely differ from the TCR repertoires found in blood. Rarefaction of sorted-subset datasets indicated incomplete sequencing despite the large sequencing depth. The genetic and exposure-history diversity represented was limited by the small number of donors. When a handful of donors were compared, the shared fraction of clonotypes was 5% to 6.5% for naive CD4, over 3% for naive CD8, 2.3% for memory CD4, and less than 0.5% for memory CD8.

Comment on this clone: Its antigen has not been determined. No much larger clone exists at a distance of one base, and base qualities are not known.

The chain is made from TRBV30 and TRBJ1-1; tentative D gene TRBD1, with 6 bases matching. This TCR derives from a man aged 18 to 30 in good health. Some clones in this sample may be carry-over from other donors' samples. The specimen was naive CD4+ T cells from PBMCs. Sample cell subset or site, as interpreted from the label and publication: CD45RA+ positively selected. The nucleotide sequence is TGTGCCTGGGGGGACACCCGGACCTCTGAAGCTTTCTTT. This yields the protein CAWGDTRTSEAFF.